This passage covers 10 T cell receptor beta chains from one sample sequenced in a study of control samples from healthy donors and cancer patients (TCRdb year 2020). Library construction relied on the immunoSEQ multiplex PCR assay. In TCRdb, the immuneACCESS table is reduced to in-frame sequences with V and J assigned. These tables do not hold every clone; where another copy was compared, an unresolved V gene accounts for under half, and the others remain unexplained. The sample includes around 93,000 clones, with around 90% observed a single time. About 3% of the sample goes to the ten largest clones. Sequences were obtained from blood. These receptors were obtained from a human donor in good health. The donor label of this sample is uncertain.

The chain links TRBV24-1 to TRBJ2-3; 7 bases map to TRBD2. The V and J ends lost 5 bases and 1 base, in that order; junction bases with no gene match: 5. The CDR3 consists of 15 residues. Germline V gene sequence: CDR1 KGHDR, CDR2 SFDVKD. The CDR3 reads CATSGLGGGTDTQYF. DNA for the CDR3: TGTGCCACCAGTGGTCTGGGGGGGGGCACAGATACGCAGTATTTT.

The CDR3 spells CASSESGILGSPLHF. The CDR3 DNA is TGTGCCAGCAGTGAATCAGGGATTCTTGGTTCACCCCTCCACTTT. The chain is built from TRBV2 and TRBJ1-6; D is perhaps TRBD1 (5 bases). CDR1 is SNHLY, CDR2 FYNNEI, per germline. The CDR3 runs to 15 residues. Trimming cost V 2 bases and J 9 bases, with 14 bases left between them.

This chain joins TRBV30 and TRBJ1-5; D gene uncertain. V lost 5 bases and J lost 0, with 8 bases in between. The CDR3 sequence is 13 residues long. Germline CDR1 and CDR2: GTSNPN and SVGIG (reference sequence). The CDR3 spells CAWGEDSNQPQHF. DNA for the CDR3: TGTGCCTGGGGGGAGGATAGCAATCAGCCCCAGCATTTT.

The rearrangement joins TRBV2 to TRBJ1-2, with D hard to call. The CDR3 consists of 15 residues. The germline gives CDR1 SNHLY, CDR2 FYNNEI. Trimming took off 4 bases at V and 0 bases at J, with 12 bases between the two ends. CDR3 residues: CASSGQVLANYGYTF. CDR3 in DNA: TGTGCCAGCAGTGGACAAGTCCTAGCTAACTATGGCTACACCTTC.

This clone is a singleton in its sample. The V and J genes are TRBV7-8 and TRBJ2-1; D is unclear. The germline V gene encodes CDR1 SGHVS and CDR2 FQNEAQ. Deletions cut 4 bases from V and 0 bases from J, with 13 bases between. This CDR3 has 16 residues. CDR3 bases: TGTGCCAGCAGCTATCCGACACCTCCCTCCTACAATGAGCAGTTCTTC. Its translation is CASSYPTPPSYNEQFF.

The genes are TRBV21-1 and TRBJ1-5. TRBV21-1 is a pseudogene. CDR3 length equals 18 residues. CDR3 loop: CASSKYDEVFPYNQPQHF. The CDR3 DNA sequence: TGTGCCAGCAGCAAATATGACGAGGTCTTCCCTTACAATCAGCCCCAGCATTTT.

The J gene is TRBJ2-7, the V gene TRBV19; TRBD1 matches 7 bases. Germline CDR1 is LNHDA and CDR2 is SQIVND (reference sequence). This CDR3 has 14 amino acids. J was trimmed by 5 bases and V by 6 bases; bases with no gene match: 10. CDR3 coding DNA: TGTGCCAGTAGGGACGGCTTCAGGGGGAACGAGCAGTACTTC. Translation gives CASRDGFRGNEQYF.

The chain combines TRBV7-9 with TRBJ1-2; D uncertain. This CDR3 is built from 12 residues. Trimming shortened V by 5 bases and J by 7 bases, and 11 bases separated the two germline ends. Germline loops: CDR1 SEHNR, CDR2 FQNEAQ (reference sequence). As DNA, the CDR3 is TGTGCCAGCAGCATTGGCCTAGGTGGCTACACCTTC. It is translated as CASSIGLGGYTF.

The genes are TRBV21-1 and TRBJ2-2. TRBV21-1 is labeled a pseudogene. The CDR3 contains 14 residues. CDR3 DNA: TGTGCCAGCAGCAAAGGGGGAAGCTCCGGGGAGCTGTTTTTT. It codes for CASSKGGSSGELFF.

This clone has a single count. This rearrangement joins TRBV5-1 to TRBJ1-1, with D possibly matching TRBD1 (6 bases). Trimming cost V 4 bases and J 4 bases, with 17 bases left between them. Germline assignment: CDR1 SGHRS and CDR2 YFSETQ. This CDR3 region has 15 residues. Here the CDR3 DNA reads TGCGCCAGCAGCGAAAGACAGGTCTATGGCACTGAAGCTTTCTTT. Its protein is CASSERQVYGTEAFF. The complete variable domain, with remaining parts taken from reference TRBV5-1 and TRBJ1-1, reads KAGVTQTPRYLIKTRGQQVTLSCSPISGHRSVSWYQQTPGQGLQFLFEYFSETQRNKGNFPGRFSGRQFSNSRSEMNVSTLELGDSALYLCASSERQVYGTEAFFGQGTRLTVV.